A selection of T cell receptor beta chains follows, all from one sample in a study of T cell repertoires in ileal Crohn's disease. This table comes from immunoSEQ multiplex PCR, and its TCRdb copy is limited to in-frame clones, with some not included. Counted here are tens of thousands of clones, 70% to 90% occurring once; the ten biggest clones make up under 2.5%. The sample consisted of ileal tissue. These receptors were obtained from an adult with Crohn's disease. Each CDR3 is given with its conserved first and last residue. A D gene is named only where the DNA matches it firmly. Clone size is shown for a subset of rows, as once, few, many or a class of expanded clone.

CDR3 DNA: TGTGCCAGTAGTGCTTTGTACGGGGGCACTGAAGCTTTCTTT; CDR3 protein: CASSALYGGTEAFF; clone size: .; V gene: TRBV19; D gene: .; J gene: TRBJ1-1
CDR3 DNA: TGTGCCAGCAGTTTATCGGGGAATCGCAATCAGCCCCAGCATTTT; CDR3 protein: CASSLSGNRNQPQHF; clone size: .; V gene: TRBV28; D gene: .; J gene: TRBJ1-5
CDR3 DNA: TGTGCCAGCAGTGCGGGAAAGACCCAGTACTTC; CDR3 protein: CASSAGKTQYF; clone size: .; V gene: TRBV6-1; D gene: .; J gene: TRBJ2-5
CDR3 DNA: TGCGCCAGCAGCTTGGTTCCAGGGGGCTATGGCTACACCTTC; CDR3 protein: CASSLVPGGYGYTF; clone size: .; V gene: TRBV5-1; D gene: TRBD1; J gene: TRBJ1-2
CDR3 DNA: TGTGCCAGCACCAGAACCATCGGGGGGGGAAATTCACCCCTCCACTTT; CDR3 protein: CASTRTIGGGNSPLHF; clone size: .; V gene: TRBV7-9; D gene: .; J gene: TRBJ1-6
CDR3 DNA: TGTGCCAGCAGCCGGGTCAATGAGCAGTTCTTC; CDR3 protein: CASSRVNEQFF; clone size: .; V gene: TRBV2; D gene: .; J gene: TRBJ2-1
CDR3 DNA: TGTGCCAGCAGCCAAGATCGGGCGGCGAGGGGAGGCATGAACACTGAAGCTTTCTTT; CDR3 protein: CASSQDRAARGGMNTEAFF; clone size: .; V gene: TRBV14; D gene: .; J gene: TRBJ1-1
CDR3 DNA: TGTGCCAGCAGCTTGATGGGGCCCCCGGCACCTGAGACCCAGTACTTC; CDR3 protein: CASSLMGPPAPETQYF; clone size: once; V gene: TRBV5-4; D gene: .; J gene: TRBJ2-5
CDR3 DNA: TGTGCCAGCAGCTTAGGACAGAAGAACACTGAAGCTTTCTTT; CDR3 protein: CASSLGQKNTEAFF; clone size: .; V gene: TRBV7-2; D gene: .; J gene: TRBJ1-1
CDR3 DNA: TGTGCCAGCAGCTTGGGACAGGGGGCTTTAGGGGCTTTCTTT; CDR3 protein: CASSLGQGALGAFF; clone size: once; V gene: TRBV5-5; D gene: TRBD1; J gene: TRBJ1-1
CDR3 DNA: TGTGCCAGCATGGACAGGATCTCTGGAAACACCATATATTTT; CDR3 protein: CASMDRISGNTIYF; clone size: .; V gene: TRBV28; D gene: TRBD1; J gene: TRBJ1-3
CDR3 DNA: TGTGCCTGGATCATGCAGGGTGACTATGGCTACACCTTC; CDR3 protein: CAWIMQGDYGYTF; clone size: .; V gene: TRBV30; D gene: .; J gene: TRBJ1-2
CDR3 DNA: TGTGCCAGCTCACCTTCCAGGGCCACCGGGGAGCTGTTTTTT; CDR3 protein: CASSPSRATGELFF; clone size: .; V gene: TRBV18; D gene: .; J gene: TRBJ2-2
CDR3 DNA: TGTGCCAGCAGCGGCGGGCCGAGGCTGCCTGAAGCTTTCTTT; CDR3 protein: CASSGGPRLPEAFF; clone size: few; V gene: TRBV5-6; D gene: .; J gene: TRBJ1-1
CDR3 DNA: TGTGCCAGCAGCGGAGGAGGGAGCACTGAAGCTTTCTTT; CDR3 protein: CASSGGGSTEAFF; clone size: .; V gene: TRBV9; D gene: .; J gene: TRBJ1-1
CDR3 DNA: TGTGCCAGCAGGAAAGAGGGATTGGGCGCTGAAGCTTTCTTT; CDR3 protein: CASRKEGLGAEAFF; clone size: .; V gene: TRBV2; D gene: .; J gene: TRBJ1-1
CDR3 DNA: TGCGCCAGCAGCTTGGACTTTCAAAGAGGGCAGCCCCAGCATTTT; CDR3 protein: CASSLDFQRGQPQHF; clone size: .; V gene: TRBV5-1; D gene: .; J gene: TRBJ1-5
CDR3 DNA: TGCGCCAGCAGCTTAACCGGACAACTGAACACTGAAGCTTTCTTT; CDR3 protein: CASSLTGQLNTEAFF; clone size: .; V gene: TRBV5-1; D gene: .; J gene: TRBJ1-1
CDR3 DNA: TGCGCCAGCTCCGACACCGGGGAGCTGTTTTTT; CDR3 protein: CASSDTGELFF; clone size: .; V gene: TRBV5-1; D gene: .; J gene: TRBJ2-2
CDR3 DNA: TGTGCCAGCAGTCGAGAGAAGATTAGACAGGGGGCGACTGGCTACACCTTC; CDR3 protein: CASSREKIRQGATGYTF; clone size: .; V gene: TRBV14; D gene: TRBD1; J gene: TRBJ1-2
CDR3 DNA: TGTGCCAGCAAGATAGAAAGCTCCTACAATGAGCAGTTCTTC; CDR3 protein: CASKIESSYNEQFF; clone size: .; V gene: TRBV19; D gene: .; J gene: TRBJ2-1
CDR3 DNA: TGTGCCAGCTCACCGATTGGACAGAACACCGGGGAGCTGTTTTTT; CDR3 protein: CASSPIGQNTGELFF; clone size: .; V gene: TRBV18; D gene: .; J gene: TRBJ2-2
CDR3 DNA: TGTGCCAGCAGTTTAATTGGGGGGGCGGGTCAGCCCCAGCATTTT; CDR3 protein: CASSLIGGAGQPQHF; clone size: .; V gene: TRBV28; D gene: .; J gene: TRBJ1-5
CDR3 DNA: TGTGCCAGCAGCTCAGGAGGGAGACAACATGAAAAACTGTTTTTT; CDR3 protein: CASSSGGRQHEKLFF; clone size: .; V gene: TRBV11-2; D gene: .; J gene: TRBJ1-4
CDR3 DNA: TGTGCCAGCAGACCACAGGGACTAAATGAAAAACTGTTTTTT; CDR3 protein: CASRPQGLNEKLFF; clone size: .; V gene: TRBV28; D gene: .; J gene: TRBJ1-4
CDR3 DNA: TGCGCCAGCAGCTCAGGGCCTTCTAACTATGGCTACACCTTC; CDR3 protein: CASSSGPSNYGYTF; clone size: few; V gene: TRBV5-1; D gene: .; J gene: TRBJ1-2
CDR3 DNA: TGTGCCAGCAGTGGGCTGTCGGGGAAAGGGACCCAGTACTTC; CDR3 protein: CASSGLSGKGTQYF; clone size: .; V gene: TRBV2; D gene: .; J gene: TRBJ2-5
CDR3 DNA: TGTGCCAGCAGTGAACACAGGAACACTGAAGCTTTCTTT; CDR3 protein: CASSEHRNTEAFF; clone size: .; V gene: TRBV6-1; D gene: .; J gene: TRBJ1-1
CDR3 DNA: TGCGCCAGCAGCCCGGCGGGGGCAACTAATGAAAAACTGTTTTTT; CDR3 protein: CASSPAGATNEKLFF; clone size: once; V gene: TRBV5-1; D gene: .; J gene: TRBJ1-4
CDR3 DNA: TGTGCCAGCAGCCCTACTCAACTTGGTGAGCAGTTCTTC; CDR3 protein: CASSPTQLGEQFF; clone size: once; V gene: TRBV7-2; D gene: .; J gene: TRBJ2-1
CDR3 DNA: TGTGCCAGCAGTGTAGATGCCGGGGTGTACGAGCAGTACTTC; CDR3 protein: CASSVDAGVYEQYF; clone size: .; V gene: TRBV25-1; D gene: .; J gene: TRBJ2-7
CDR3 DNA: TGTGCCAGCAGCTACACGTCGACAGACACAGATACGCAGTATTTT; CDR3 protein: CASSYTSTDTDTQYF; clone size: .; V gene: TRBV7-2; D gene: .; J gene: TRBJ2-3
CDR3 DNA: TGTGCCAGCTCTCGGACAGAACCGCAAGAGACCCAGTACTTC; CDR3 protein: CASSRTEPQETQYF; clone size: .; V gene: TRBV18; D gene: .; J gene: TRBJ2-5
CDR3 DNA: TGTGCCAGCAGCTTAGACCAGGGCGCTGGAAACACCATATATTTT; CDR3 protein: CASSLDQGAGNTIYF; clone size: .; V gene: TRBV11-2; D gene: .; J gene: TRBJ1-3
CDR3 DNA: TGCGCCAGCAGCCAAGATGGGACTAATGGCTACACCTTC; CDR3 protein: CASSQDGTNGYTF; clone size: .; V gene: TRBV4-3; D gene: .; J gene: TRBJ1-2
CDR3 DNA: TGTGCCAGCAGTTCCCGACGGGAGACGGACACTGAAGCTTTCTTT; CDR3 protein: CASSSRRETDTEAFF; clone size: .; V gene: TRBV27; D gene: .; J gene: TRBJ1-1
CDR3 DNA: TGTGCCAGCAGCCGAAAGAGGGGACAGGGAGGAAACACCATATATTTT; CDR3 protein: CASSRKRGQGGNTIYF; clone size: .; V gene: TRBV5-6; D gene: TRBD1; J gene: TRBJ1-3
CDR3 DNA: TGTGCCAGCAGTAGACTAGCGGGCACAGATACGCAGTATTTT; CDR3 protein: CASSRLAGTDTQYF; clone size: .; V gene: TRBV5-4; D gene: TRBD2; J gene: TRBJ2-3
CDR3 DNA: TGTGCCAGCAGTGACGGCAAGTATGGCTACACCTTC; CDR3 protein: CASSDGKYGYTF; clone size: once; V gene: TRBV6-4; D gene: .; J gene: TRBJ1-2
CDR3 DNA: TGTGCCACCAGCAGAGATCTGGAGGAGACCCAGTACTTC; CDR3 protein: CATSRDLEETQYF; clone size: .; V gene: TRBV15; D gene: .; J gene: TRBJ2-5
CDR3 DNA: TGCGCCAGCAGCCTAAGGACAGGGGGTGATCAGCCCCAGCATTTT; CDR3 protein: CASSLRTGGDQPQHF; clone size: .; V gene: TRBV4-1; D gene: TRBD1; J gene: TRBJ1-5
CDR3 DNA: TGCGCCAGCAGCCAGCGGGGGGGCTCCTACAATGAGCAGTTCTTC; CDR3 protein: CASSQRGGSYNEQFF; clone size: .; V gene: TRBV4-3; D gene: TRBD2; J gene: TRBJ2-1
CDR3 DNA: TGTGCCTGGAGTCCGGACCCTAGCGGGACGTACAATGAGCAGTTCTTC; CDR3 protein: CAWSPDPSGTYNEQFF; clone size: .; V gene: TRBV30; D gene: TRBD2; J gene: TRBJ2-1
CDR3 DNA: TGTGCCAGCAGCTTGGCCTTGGGGACTAGCACAGATACGCAGTATTTT; CDR3 protein: CASSLALGTSTDTQYF; clone size: .; V gene: TRBV5-4; D gene: .; J gene: TRBJ2-3
CDR3 DNA: TGTGCCATCCCCTCAACGGGTACCGGGGAGCTGTTTTTT; CDR3 protein: CAIPSTGTGELFF; clone size: .; V gene: TRBV28; D gene: .; J gene: TRBJ2-2
CDR3 DNA: TGTGCCAGCAGTGAAGGATGGGGGGGGTACAATGAGCAGTTCTTC; CDR3 protein: CASSEGWGGYNEQFF; clone size: .; V gene: TRBV6-1; D gene: TRBD2; J gene: TRBJ2-1
CDR3 DNA: TGTGCCAGCAGCTTAGCTCCCTGGAAACAGAGTCAAGAGACCCAGTACTTC; CDR3 protein: CASSLAPWKQSQETQYF; clone size: once; V gene: TRBV7-9; D gene: .; J gene: TRBJ2-5
CDR3 DNA: TGTGCCAGCACCCAGGTGGACAGGAACACCGGGGAGCTGTTTTTT; CDR3 protein: CASTQVDRNTGELFF; clone size: .; V gene: TRBV2; D gene: .; J gene: TRBJ2-2
CDR3 DNA: TGTGCCATCAGTGAGGTTGAGACTAGCGTCGACAATGAGCAGTTCTTC; CDR3 protein: CAISEVETSVDNEQFF; clone size: .; V gene: TRBV10-3; D gene: TRBD2; J gene: TRBJ2-1
CDR3 DNA: TGTGCCAGCAGCTTCCGACAGGCCGATAACTATGGCTACACCTTC; CDR3 protein: CASSFRQADNYGYTF; clone size: .; V gene: TRBV5-8; D gene: .; J gene: TRBJ1-2
CDR3 DNA: TGTGCCAGCAGCTTGGGTGGGACAGGGTTCACCGGGGAGCTGTTTTTT; CDR3 protein: CASSLGGTGFTGELFF; clone size: .; V gene: TRBV5-6; D gene: TRBD1; J gene: TRBJ2-2
CDR3 DNA: TGTGCCAGCAGTGTATTAGCGTCTAAGCAGTTCTTC; CDR3 protein: CASSVLASKQFF; clone size: .; V gene: TRBV25-1; D gene: .; J gene: TRBJ2-1
CDR3 DNA: TGCAGTGCTAGTTACAATACGCAGTATTTT; CDR3 protein: CSASYNTQYF; clone size: .; V gene: TRBV20-1; D gene: .; J gene: TRBJ2-3